These 12 T cell receptor beta chains were all obtained from the same sample, sequenced in a study of T cell repertoires and HLA-DP antigens. Antigens of these TCRs are unknown. TCRdb keeps only in-frame clones here, not all; method: immunoSEQ multiplex PCR. The repertoire has about 89,000 clones, roughly 86% of them found once; the top ten carry 1.5% to 2%. Material for sequencing was CD4+ T cells from PBMCs. All receptors come from a man aged 50 or older in good health and CMV-seronegative.

A note on this clone: Its ends do not fully match the called genes, so a read error is possible. The chain recombines TRBV6-5 with TRBJ2-7; D unresolved. The germline V gene encodes CDR1 MNHEY and CDR2 SVGAGI. The CDR3 runs 10 residues. DNA for the CDR3: TGTGCCAGCAGCTCCGGAAAGTTGCACTTC. This encodes CASSSGKLHF.

The V and J genes are TRBV19 and TRBJ2-7, with D possibly matching TRBD1 (6 bases). The CDR3 runs 14 residues. Trimming pared 4 bases from V and 0 bases from J, leaving 10 bases between. Germline V gives CDR1 LNHDA, CDR2 SQIVND (reference sequence). This chain's CDR3 is CASSRTVSSYEQYF. The CDR3 nucleotides read TGTGCCAGTAGTAGGACAGTGAGCTCCTACGAGCAGTACTTC.

The gene calls are TRBV4-3 and TRBJ2-5, with a weak D call TRBD2 (6 bases). Germline CDR1 and CDR2: LGHNA and YSLEER. The V end was cut by 0 bases, the J end by 5 bases, with 19 bases between. There are 17 residues in the CDR3. The CDR3 DNA follows: TGCGCCAGCAGCCAAGATCTAGCGAGGGGTTTGGGGGAGACCCAGTACTTC. Protein sequence: CASSQDLARGLGETQYF.

J is TRBJ1-2 and V is TRBV27, with D unresolved. The germline V gene has CDR1 MNHEY and CDR2 SMNVEV (reference sequence). V lost 5 bases, J lost 8 bases, and 12 bases lay in between. The CDR3 totals 12 residues. For the CDR3, the DNA is TGTGCCAGCAGTCTTGGAGGGCACGGCTACACCTTC. This translates into CASSLGGHGYTF.

The chain carries TRBV10-3 and TRBJ2-1; D is uncertain. CDR1 is ENHRY and CDR2 is SYGVKD in the germline V gene. The CDR3 has 14 amino acids. V shed 3 bases and J shed 1 base, with 7 bases lying between them. The chain's CDR3 is CAISEGRSYNEQFF. CDR3 nucleotide sequence: TGTGCCATCAGTGAAGGGCGGTCCTACAATGAGCAGTTCTTC.

The chain combines TRBV20-1 with TRBJ2-5, with no clear D. Germline CDR1 and CDR2: DFQATT and SNEGSKA (reference sequence). This CDR3 is 10 amino acids long. V was cut by 3 bases and J by 4 bases, with 3 bases left in between. The CDR3 sequence: CSASSETQYF. The CDR3 coding sequence is TGCAGTGCTAGTTCAGAGACCCAGTACTTC.

The chain is built from TRBV7-2 and TRBJ2-1; tentatively, D is TRBD1 (5 bases). In germline, CDR1 is SGHTA, CDR2 FQGNSA. The CDR3 spans 14 residues. V lost 4 bases, J lost 5 bases, and 12 bases lay in between. The CDR3 is CASSSGSYNNEQFF. In DNA form, the CDR3 reads TGTGCCAGCAGCTCAGGGTCCTACAACAATGAGCAGTTCTTC. The whole variable domain, remainder taken from reference TRBV7-2 and TRBJ2-1, is GAGVSQSPSNKVTEKGKDVELRCDPISGHTALYWYRQSLGQGLEFLIYFQGNSAPDKSGLPSDRFSAERTGGSVSTLTIQRTQQEDSAVYLCASSSGSYNNEQFFGPGTRLTVL.

The chain joins TRBV5-5 to TRBJ2-1; D possibly corresponds to TRBD2 (6 bases). The length of the CDR3 is 13 residues. CDR1 and CDR2 from the germline V gene are SGHKS and YYEKEE (reference sequence). The V end lost 5 bases, the J end lost 10 bases, and 16 bases lay between the germline ends. This CDR3 reads CASSSAPAGEQFF. The CDR3 coding sequence is TGTGCCAGCAGTTCGGCCCCGGCGGGAGAGCAGTTCTTC.

In DNA form, the CDR3 reads TGTGCCTGGAGCCGCGGAGCGGGACCCACAGATACGCAGTATTTT. Protein product: CAWSRGAGPTDTQYF. V usage is TRBV30 and J usage is TRBJ2-3, with 7 bases matching TRBD2. V gave up 3 bases and J gave up 2 bases; unmatched junction bases: 8. Germline V lookup: CDR1 GTSNPN, CDR2 SVGIG (reference sequence). CDR3 length: 15 residues. Complete variable domain (other parts from reference TRBV30 and TRBJ2-3): SQTIHQWPATLVQPVGSPLSLECTVEGTSNPNLYWYRQAAGRGLQLLFYSVGIGQISSEVPQNLSASRPQDRQFILSSKKLLLSDSGFYLCAWSRGAGPTDTQYFGPGTRLTVL.

The genes are TRBV6-1 and TRBJ1-6; TRBD1 aligns across 7 bases. The CDR3 consists of 15 residues. The V gene's germline CDR1 is MNHNS and CDR2 SASEGT. The junction had 12 bases not matched to a gene; V was cut back by 6 bases and J by 10 bases. CDR3 sequence (DNA): TGTGCCAGCAGAAAGGGTGACAGGGTTAGGTCACCCCTCCACTTT. It codes for CASRKGDRVRSPLHF.

This clone was counted a single time. The V and J genes are TRBV30 and TRBJ2-1; the match to TRBD2 covers 14 bases. The CDR3 is 20 amino acids. The germline V gene encodes CDR1 GTSNPN and CDR2 SVGIG (reference sequence). V was pared by 0 bases and J by 10 bases, with 20 bases of the junction left unmatched. The CDR3 region is CAWSVSGHPGTSGSSREQFF. In DNA form, the CDR3 reads TGTGCCTGGAGTGTATCCGGGCATCCCGGGACTAGCGGGAGCTCCCGCGAGCAGTTCTTC.

The CDR3 protein is CASTGVETQYF. In DNA form, the CDR3 reads TGTGCCAGCACCGGGGTAGAGACCCAGTACTTC. The chain uses TRBV6-5 and TRBJ2-5, with a weak D call TRBD2 (5 bases). The CDR3 has 11 residues. The germline CDR1 and CDR2 sequences are MNHEY and SVGAGI. V was trimmed by 7 bases and J by 4 bases, leaving 7 bases between them.